The clone carrying this T cell receptor beta chain was observed a few times. Its cognate antigen is unknown. The data were obtained in a study of identical twins. One entry per CDR3 protein results from TCRdb running MiXCR on the 5' RACE reads. The table has roughly 1,500,000 distinct CDR3 sequences, 32% seen once. This CDR3 has 18 amino acids. Study observations and caveats: These conclusions were based on statistical analysis (cross-sectional, not following the same donors). Reduced insertions were recorded for abundant cord blood beta clonotypes, with no such pattern in memory repertoires.

V and J are TRBV21-1 and TRBJ2-4; the table's D call, TRBD1, has no DNA check behind it. Judging by the DNA end, TRBJ2-7 fits better; the J call may be wrong. TRBV21-1 is a pseudogene. This receptor was taken from a newborn girl in good health. The material sequenced was cord blood. CDR3: CASSKGLKGTPLFSEQYF. The CDR3 nucleotides read TGTGCCAGCAGCAAAGGTCTGAAGGGGACTCCCCTTTTCTCCGAGCAGTACTTC.